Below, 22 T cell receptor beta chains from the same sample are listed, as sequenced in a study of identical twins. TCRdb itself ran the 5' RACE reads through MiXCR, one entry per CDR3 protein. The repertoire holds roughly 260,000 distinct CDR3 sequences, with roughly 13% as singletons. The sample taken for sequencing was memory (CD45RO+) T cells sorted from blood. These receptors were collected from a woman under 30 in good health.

CDR3 region: CSASMDSLSGANVLTF. In DNA, the CDR3 is TGCAGTGCTTCGATGGATTCCCTCTCTGGGGCCAACGTCCTGACTTTC. The chain joins TRBV20-1 to TRBJ2-6; D ambiguous. Per the germline V gene, CDR1 is DFQATT and CDR2 is SNEGSKA (reference sequence). The CDR3 is 16 amino acids. V was clipped by 5 bases and J by 0 bases, with 14 bases between them.

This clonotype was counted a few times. In DNA form, the CDR3 reads TGTGCCAGCGGGGAAGGACTAGCGGGGGCCGGGGAGCTGTTTTTT. Encoded protein: CASGEGLAGAGELFF. The chain recombines TRBV2 with TRBJ2-2; TRBD2 matches 13 bases. This CDR3 region has 15 residues. The V and J ends lost 8 bases and 6 bases, in that order; junction bases with no gene match: 6. From germline, CDR1 is SNHLY and CDR2 FYNNEI.

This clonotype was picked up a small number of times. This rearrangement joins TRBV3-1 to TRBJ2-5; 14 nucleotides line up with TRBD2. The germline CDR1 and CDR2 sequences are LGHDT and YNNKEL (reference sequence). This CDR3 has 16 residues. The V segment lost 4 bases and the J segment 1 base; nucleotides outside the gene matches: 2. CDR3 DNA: TGTGCCAGCAGCCCCGGACTAGCGGGGGGCCAAGAGACCCAGTACTTC. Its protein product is CASSPGLAGGQETQYF.

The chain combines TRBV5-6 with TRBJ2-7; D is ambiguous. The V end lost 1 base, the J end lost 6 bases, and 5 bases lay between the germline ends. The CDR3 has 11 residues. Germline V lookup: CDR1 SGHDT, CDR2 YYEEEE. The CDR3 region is CASSLRFEQYF. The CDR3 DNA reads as TGTGCCAGCAGCTTGAGATTCGAGCAGTACTTC. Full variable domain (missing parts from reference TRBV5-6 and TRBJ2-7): DAGVTQSPTHLIKTRGQQVTLRCSPKSGHDTVSWYQQALGQGPQFIFQYYEEEERQRGNFPDRFSGHQFPNYSSELNVNALLLGDSALYLCASSLRFEQYFGPGTRLTVT.

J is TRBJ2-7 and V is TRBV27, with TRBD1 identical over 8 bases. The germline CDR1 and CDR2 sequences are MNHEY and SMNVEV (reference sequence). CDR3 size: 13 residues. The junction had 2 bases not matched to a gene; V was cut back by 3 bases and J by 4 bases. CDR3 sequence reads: CASSLRTGYEQYF. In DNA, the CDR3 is TGTGCCAGCAGTTTGAGGACAGGGTACGAGCAGTACTTC.

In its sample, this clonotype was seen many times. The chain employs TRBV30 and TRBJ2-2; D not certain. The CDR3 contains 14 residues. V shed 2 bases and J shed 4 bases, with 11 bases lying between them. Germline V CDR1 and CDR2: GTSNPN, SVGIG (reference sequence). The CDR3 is CAWSWYEATGELFF. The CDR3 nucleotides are TGTGCCTGGAGTTGGTATGAGGCCACCGGGGAGCTGTTTTTT.

The CDR3 nucleotides read TGTGCCAGCAGTTGGACTTTCTCCCCCACAGATACGCAGTATTTT. Translating it yields CASSWTFSPTDTQYF. The rearrangement joins TRBV2 to TRBJ2-3, with a weak D call TRBD2 (5 bases). The CDR3 has 15 residues. V dropped 5 bases and J dropped 2 bases, with 14 bases sitting between them. Germline CDR1 SNHLY, CDR2 FYNNEI.

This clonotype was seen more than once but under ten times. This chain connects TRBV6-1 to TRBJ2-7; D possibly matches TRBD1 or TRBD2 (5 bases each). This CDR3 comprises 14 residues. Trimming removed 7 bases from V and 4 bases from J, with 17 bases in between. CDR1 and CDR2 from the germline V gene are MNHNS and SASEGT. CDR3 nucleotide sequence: TGTGCCAGCAAGGGCGAGGGGATTAGGTACGAGCAGTACTTC. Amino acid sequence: CASKGEGIRYEQYF.

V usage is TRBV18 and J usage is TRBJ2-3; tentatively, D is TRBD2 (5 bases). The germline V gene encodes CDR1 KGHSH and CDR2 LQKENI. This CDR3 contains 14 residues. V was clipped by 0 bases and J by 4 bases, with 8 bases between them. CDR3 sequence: CASSPPASSDTQYF. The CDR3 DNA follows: TGTGCCAGCTCACCACCGGCTAGCTCAGATACGCAGTATTTT.

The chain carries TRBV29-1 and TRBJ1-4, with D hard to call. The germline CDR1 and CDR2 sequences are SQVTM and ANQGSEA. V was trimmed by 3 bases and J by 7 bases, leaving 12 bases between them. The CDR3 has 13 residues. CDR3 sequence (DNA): TGCAGCGTTGACACGGGGAAGACTGAAAAACTGTTTTTT. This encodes CSVDTGKTEKLFF.

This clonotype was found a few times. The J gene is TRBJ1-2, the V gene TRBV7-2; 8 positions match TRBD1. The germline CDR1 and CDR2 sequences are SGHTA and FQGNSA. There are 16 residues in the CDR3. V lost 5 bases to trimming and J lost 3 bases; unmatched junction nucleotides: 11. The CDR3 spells CASSRQPGGHDYGYTF. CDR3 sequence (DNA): TGTGCCAGCAGCCGACAGCCAGGGGGCCATGACTATGGCTACACCTTC. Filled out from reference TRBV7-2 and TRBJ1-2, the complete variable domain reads GAGVSQSPSNKVTEKGKDVELRCDPISGHTALYWYRQSLGQGLEFLIYFQGNSAPDKSGLPSDRFSAERTGGSVSTLTIQRTQQEDSAVYLCASSRQPGGHDYGYTFGSGTRLTVV.

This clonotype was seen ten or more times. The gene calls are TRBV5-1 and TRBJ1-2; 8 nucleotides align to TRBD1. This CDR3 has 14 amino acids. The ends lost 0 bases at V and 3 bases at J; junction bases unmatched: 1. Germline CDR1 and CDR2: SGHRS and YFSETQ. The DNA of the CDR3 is TGCGCCAGCAGCTTGGTGGGACAGGACTATGGCTACACCTTC. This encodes CASSLVGQDYGYTF. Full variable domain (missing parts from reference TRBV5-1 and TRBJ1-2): KAGVTQTPRYLIKTRGQQVTLSCSPISGHRSVSWYQQTPGQGLQFLFEYFSETQRNKGNFPGRFSGRQFSNSRSEMNVSTLELGDSALYLCASSLVGQDYGYTFGSGTRLTVV.

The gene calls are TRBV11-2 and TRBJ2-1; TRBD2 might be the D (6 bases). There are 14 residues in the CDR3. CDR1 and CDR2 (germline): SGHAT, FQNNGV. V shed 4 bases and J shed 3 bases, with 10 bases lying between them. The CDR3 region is CASSSGLYYNEQFF. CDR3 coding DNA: TGTGCCAGCAGCTCCGGACTATACTACAATGAGCAGTTCTTC.

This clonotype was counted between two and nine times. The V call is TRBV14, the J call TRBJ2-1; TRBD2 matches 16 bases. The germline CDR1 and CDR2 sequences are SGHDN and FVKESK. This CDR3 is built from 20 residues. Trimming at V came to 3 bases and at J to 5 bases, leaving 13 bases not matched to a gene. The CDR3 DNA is TGTGCCAGCAGCCATCGCAGGGGACTAGCGGGAGGGAATAGAAACAATGAGCAGTTCTTC. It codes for CASSHRRGLAGGNRNNEQFF.

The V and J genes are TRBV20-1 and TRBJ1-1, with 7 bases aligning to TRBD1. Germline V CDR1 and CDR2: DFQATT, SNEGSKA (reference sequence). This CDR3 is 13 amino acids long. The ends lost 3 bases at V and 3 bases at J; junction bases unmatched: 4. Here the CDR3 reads CSARKGGHTEAFF. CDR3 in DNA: TGCAGTGCTAGGAAAGGGGGCCACACTGAAGCTTTCTTT.

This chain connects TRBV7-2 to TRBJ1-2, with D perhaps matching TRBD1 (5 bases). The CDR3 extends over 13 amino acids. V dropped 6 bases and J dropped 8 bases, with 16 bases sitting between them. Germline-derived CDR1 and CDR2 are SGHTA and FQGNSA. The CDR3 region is CASRLTGSGGYTF. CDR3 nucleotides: TGTGCCAGCAGGCTAACAGGCTCAGGCGGCTACACCTTC.

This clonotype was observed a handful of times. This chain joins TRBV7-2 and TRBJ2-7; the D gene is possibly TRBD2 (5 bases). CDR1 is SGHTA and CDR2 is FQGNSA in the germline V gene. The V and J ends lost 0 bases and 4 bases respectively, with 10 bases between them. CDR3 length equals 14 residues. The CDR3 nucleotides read TGTGCCAGCAGCTTAGCGGGAGCGGATTACGAGCAGTACTTC. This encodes CASSLAGADYEQYF.

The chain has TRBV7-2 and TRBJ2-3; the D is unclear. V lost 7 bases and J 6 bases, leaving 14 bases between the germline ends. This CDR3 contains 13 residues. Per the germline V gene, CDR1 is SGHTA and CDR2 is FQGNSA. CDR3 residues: CASTLLVGDTQYF. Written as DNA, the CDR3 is TGTGCCAGCACCCTATTAGTCGGTGATACGCAGTATTTT. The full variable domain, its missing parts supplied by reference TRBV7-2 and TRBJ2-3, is GAGVSQSPSNKVTEKGKDVELRCDPISGHTALYWYRQSLGQGLEFLIYFQGNSAPDKSGLPSDRFSAERTGGSVSTLTIQRTQQEDSAVYLCASTLLVGDTQYFGPGTRLTVL.

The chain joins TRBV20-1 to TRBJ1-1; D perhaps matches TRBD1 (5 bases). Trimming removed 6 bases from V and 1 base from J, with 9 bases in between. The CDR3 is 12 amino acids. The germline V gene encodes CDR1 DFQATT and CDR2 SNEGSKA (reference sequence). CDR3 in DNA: TGCAGTGCCTTTACAGGGAACACTGAAGCTTTCTTT. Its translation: CSAFTGNTEAFF.

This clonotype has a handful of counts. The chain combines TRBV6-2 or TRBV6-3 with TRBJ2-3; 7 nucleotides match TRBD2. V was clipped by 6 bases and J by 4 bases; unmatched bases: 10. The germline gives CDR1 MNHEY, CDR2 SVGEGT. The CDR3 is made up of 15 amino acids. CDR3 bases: TGTGCCAGCAGCGCGGGACTATTTGGTGCAGATACGCAGTATTTT. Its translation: CASSAGLFGADTQYF.

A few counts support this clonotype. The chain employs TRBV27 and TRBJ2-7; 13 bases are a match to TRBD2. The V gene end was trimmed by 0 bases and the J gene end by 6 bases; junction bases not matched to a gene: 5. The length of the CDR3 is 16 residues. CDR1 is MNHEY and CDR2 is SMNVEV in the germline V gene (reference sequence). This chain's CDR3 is CASSLSGTSGIGEQYF. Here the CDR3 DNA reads TGTGCCAGCAGTTTATCAGGGACTAGCGGGATTGGCGAGCAGTACTTC.

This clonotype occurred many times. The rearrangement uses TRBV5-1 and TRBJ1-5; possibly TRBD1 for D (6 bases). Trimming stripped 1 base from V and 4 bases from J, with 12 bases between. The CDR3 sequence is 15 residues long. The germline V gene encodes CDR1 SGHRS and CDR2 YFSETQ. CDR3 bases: TGCGCCAGCAGCTTGATACCAGGGGATAATCAGCCCCAGCATTTT. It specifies CASSLIPGDNQPQHF.